This TCR beta chain derives from a study of T-cell reconstitution after alpha-beta-depleted transplantation in children. Broader study findings: Several hundred rapidly expanded clones from non-depleted graft cells reportedly supplied alpha-beta T cells about two months post-transplant. Diversity and T-cell counts at one year after transplant derived mostly from new T cells. Some patients owed their high day-60 TCRbeta diversity to surviving recipient T cells and thymic progenitors.

The library targeted TCRbeta and was prepared with unique molecular identifiers. Using its own MiXCR run on the PCR reads, TCRdb lists one record per CDR3 protein. The table includes 550,000 to 800,000 distinct CDR3 sequences, about an eighth detected once. This clonotype was detected only a few times. No antigen is known for it. CDR1 is DFQATT, CDR2 SNEGSKA, per germline (reference sequence). This CDR3 spans 15 amino acids. The V gene end was trimmed by 1 base and the J gene end by 10 bases; junction bases not matched to a gene: 11. The sequencing used PBMCs, collected before TCRalphabeta/CD19-depleted stem cell transplant. The clonotype was recovered from a girl aged 2 to 9 with congenital amegakaryocytic thrombocytopenia, due to receive a stem cell transplant. The V call is TRBV20-1, the J call TRBJ2-1; 9 bases match TRBD2. The CDR3 sequence is CSARGVVAGVSEQFF. The CDR3 DNA follows: TGCAGTGCTAGAGGTGTGGTAGCGGGAGTCTCGGAGCAGTTCTTC.